This is a list of T cell receptor beta chains from one sample in a study of T cell responses to AZD1222 COVID-19 vaccine. Sequencing was performed with immunoSEQ multiplex PCR; in TCRdb, only in-frame clones are kept and a portion is missing. The repertoire consists of about 120,000 clones, with roughly 90% occurring once and the leading ten covering 4% to 4.5%. The input for sequencing was peripheral blood, taken 28 days after the second dose of the MenACWY control vaccine. Source of these receptors: an adult who received the MenACWY meningococcal vaccine as a control. Each CDR3 is given with its conserved first and last residue. The D gene is left open where the match is weak. Where a row states a size, it is once, few, many or the class of an expanded clone; other rows omit it.

v_call: TRBV19
clone_size: -
j_call: TRBJ1-5
d_call: -
cdr3_nt: TGTGCCAGTAGGACATGGGGGCCCTACGGCAATCAGCCCCAGCATTTT
cdr3_aa: CASRTWGPYGNQPQHF

v_call: TRBV10-2
clone_size: once
j_call: TRBJ1-5
d_call: -
cdr3_nt: TGCGCCAGCAGTGGATCAAGCAATCAGCCCCAGCATTTT
cdr3_aa: CASSGSSNQPQHF

v_call: TRBV5-6
clone_size: -
j_call: TRBJ1-3
d_call: -
cdr3_nt: TGTGCCAGCGGGACCGGGACCCGCTCTGGAAACACCATATATTTT
cdr3_aa: CASGTGTRSGNTIYF

v_call: TRBV4-2
clone_size: once
j_call: TRBJ1-5
d_call: TRBD1
cdr3_nt: TGTGCCAGCAGCCAAGTTCGGGGACAGGGCAATCAGCCCCAGCATTTT
cdr3_aa: CASSQVRGQGNQPQHF

v_call: TRBV7-9
clone_size: -
j_call: TRBJ2-3
d_call: -
cdr3_nt: TGTGCCAGCAGCTTAGGTAGAAATACGCAGTATTTT
cdr3_aa: CASSLGRNTQYF

v_call: TRBV3-1/TRBV3-2
clone_size: -
j_call: TRBJ1-6
d_call: -
cdr3_nt: TGTGCCAGCAGCCAAGAGCGAGGGACACCCCTCCACTTT
cdr3_aa: CASSQERGTPLHF

v_call: TRBV27
clone_size: -
j_call: TRBJ2-3
d_call: TRBD2
cdr3_nt: TGTGCCAGCAGTCCAGGGACTAGCTCGAATACGCAGTATTTT
cdr3_aa: CASSPGTSSNTQYF

v_call: TRBV11-2
clone_size: once
j_call: TRBJ1-2
d_call: -
cdr3_nt: TGTGCCAGCAGCCAGGGGAGCTGGGACAACGGCTACACCTTC
cdr3_aa: CASSQGSWDNGYTF

v_call: TRBV28
clone_size: once
j_call: TRBJ1-5
d_call: -
cdr3_nt: TGTGCCAGCACCCTTAGGGGCAGGGCATATAGCAATCAGCCCCAGCATTTT
cdr3_aa: CASTLRGRAYSNQPQHF

v_call: TRBV28
clone_size: -
j_call: TRBJ2-7
d_call: TRBD2
cdr3_nt: TGTGCCAGCAGTAAGGGGCTAGCGGGAGTCGGGCAGTACTTC
cdr3_aa: CASSKGLAGVGQYF

v_call: TRBV7-2
clone_size: -
j_call: TRBJ1-6
d_call: -
cdr3_nt: TGTGCCATAAAGGACAGTCATAATTCACCCCTCCACTTT
cdr3_aa: CAIKDSHNSPLHF

v_call: TRBV28
clone_size: -
j_call: TRBJ1-5
d_call: TRBD1
cdr3_nt: TGTGCCAGCAGCCGGAACAGGGGTCAGCCCCAGCATTTT
cdr3_aa: CASSRNRGQPQHF

v_call: TRBV20-1
clone_size: -
j_call: TRBJ2-5
d_call: -
cdr3_nt: TGCAGTGCTAGTCGGTCCGTCGAGACCCAGTACTTC
cdr3_aa: CSASRSVETQYF

v_call: TRBV2
clone_size: -
j_call: TRBJ2-1
d_call: TRBD1
cdr3_nt: TGTGCCAGCAGTCCGGGACAGGGTTACAATGAGCAGTTCTTC
cdr3_aa: CASSPGQGYNEQFF

v_call: TRBV4-3
clone_size: -
j_call: TRBJ1-4
d_call: -
cdr3_nt: TGCGCCAGCAGCCAAGAATGGGGTAGGGGTAATGAAAAACTGTTTTTT
cdr3_aa: CASSQEWGRGNEKLFF

v_call: TRBV15
clone_size: -
j_call: TRBJ2-1
d_call: -
cdr3_nt: TGTGCCACCAGCAGAGAGGTGGGGGAGCAGTTCTTC
cdr3_aa: CATSREVGEQFF

v_call: TRBV13
clone_size: -
j_call: TRBJ1-4
d_call: -
cdr3_nt: TGTGCCAGCAGCTTTCGCGGATCGAATGAAAAACTGTTTTTT
cdr3_aa: CASSFRGSNEKLFF

v_call: TRBV6-6
clone_size: -
j_call: TRBJ2-5
d_call: -
cdr3_nt: TGTGCCAGCAGTTACCTCGGGGGAGCACAAGAGACCCAGTACTTC
cdr3_aa: CASSYLGGAQETQYF

v_call: TRBV5-4
clone_size: -
j_call: TRBJ2-5
d_call: TRBD2
cdr3_nt: TGTGCCAGCAGCTTGGCAGGGACTAGCGGGAGCCAAGAGACCCAGTACTTC
cdr3_aa: CASSLAGTSGSQETQYF

v_call: TRBV4-1
clone_size: -
j_call: TRBJ2-1
d_call: TRBD1
cdr3_nt: TGCGCCAGCAGCCAAGTCGATTTTGGGACAGGGGGGGATGAGCAGTTCTTC
cdr3_aa: CASSQVDFGTGGDEQFF

v_call: TRBV9
clone_size: -
j_call: TRBJ2-7
d_call: -
cdr3_nt: TGTGCCAGCAGCTCACAGGGTTCCTACGAGCAGTACTTC
cdr3_aa: CASSSQGSYEQYF

v_call: TRBV7-9
clone_size: -
j_call: TRBJ2-7
d_call: TRBD1
cdr3_nt: TGTGCCAGCAGCCTGGACAGGGTTGGCGACGAGCAGTACTTC
cdr3_aa: CASSLDRVGDEQYF

v_call: TRBV3-1/TRBV3-2
clone_size: -
j_call: TRBJ1-1
d_call: -
cdr3_nt: TGTGCCAGCAGGGGGGCAGGAACTGAAGCTTTCTTT
cdr3_aa: CASRGAGTEAFF

v_call: TRBV4-3
clone_size: once
j_call: TRBJ2-3
d_call: TRBD2
cdr3_nt: TGCGCCAGCAGCCAAGACCTTCGGGGGGCAGATACGCAGTATTTT
cdr3_aa: CASSQDLRGADTQYF

v_call: TRBV6-2/TRBV6-3
clone_size: -
j_call: TRBJ2-2
d_call: -
cdr3_nt: TGTGCCAGCAGTTCCTTGTTAGGGGTGCGCCGGGAGCTGTTTTTT
cdr3_aa: CASSSLLGVRRELFF

v_call: TRBV2
clone_size: -
j_call: TRBJ1-1
d_call: -
cdr3_nt: TGTGCCAGCAGTGAGGGGACATATCTAGATGAAGCTTTCTTT
cdr3_aa: CASSEGTYLDEAFF

v_call: TRBV28
clone_size: -
j_call: TRBJ2-5
d_call: -
cdr3_nt: TGTGCCAGCAGTTCCCCCTGGGTCCGCCAAGAGACCCAGTACTTC
cdr3_aa: CASSSPWVRQETQYF

v_call: TRBV7-2
clone_size: -
j_call: TRBJ2-5
d_call: TRBD2
cdr3_nt: TGTGCCAGCAGCTTTAGCGGGAGAGAACAAGAGACCCAGTACTTC
cdr3_aa: CASSFSGREQETQYF

v_call: TRBV5-4
clone_size: once
j_call: TRBJ1-6
d_call: -
cdr3_nt: TGTGCCAGCAGCTTAGGGAACTATAATTCACCCCTCCACTTT
cdr3_aa: CASSLGNYNSPLHF

v_call: TRBV3-1/TRBV3-2
clone_size: -
j_call: TRBJ1-1
d_call: -
cdr3_nt: TGTGCCAGCAGCCAATTGGGAGTCGGGTCGGGTATCACTGAAGCTTTCTTT
cdr3_aa: CASSQLGVGSGITEAFF

v_call: TRBV5-6
clone_size: -
j_call: TRBJ1-5
d_call: -
cdr3_nt: TGTGCCAGCAGCTTTCGGTATCGGGAAAGCAATCAGCCCCAGCATTTT
cdr3_aa: CASSFRYRESNQPQHF

v_call: TRBV28
clone_size: -
j_call: TRBJ1-6
d_call: -
cdr3_nt: TGTGCCAGCAGCACCGGGCAGGGGAATTCACCCCTCCACTTT
cdr3_aa: CASSTGQGNSPLHF

v_call: TRBV11-2
clone_size: -
j_call: TRBJ2-3
d_call: TRBD1
cdr3_nt: TGTGCCAGCAGCCCCAGACAGGGGGGAGATACGCAGTATTTT
cdr3_aa: CASSPRQGGDTQYF

v_call: TRBV27
clone_size: -
j_call: TRBJ1-6
d_call: TRBD1
cdr3_nt: TGTGCCAGCAGGGACAGGGGAGAACCCCTCCACTTT
cdr3_aa: CASRDRGEPLHF

v_call: TRBV5-1
clone_size: -
j_call: TRBJ2-1
d_call: -
cdr3_nt: TGCGCCAGCAGCTTAAATCTAGAAGTCTACAATGAGCAGTTCTTC
cdr3_aa: CASSLNLEVYNEQFF

v_call: TRBV6-5
clone_size: -
j_call: TRBJ1-5
d_call: -
cdr3_nt: TGTGCCAGCAGCCGTGGGGGGGTAAGCAATCAGCCCCAGCATTTT
cdr3_aa: CASSRGGVSNQPQHF

v_call: TRBV5-1
clone_size: -
j_call: TRBJ1-2
d_call: TRBD1
cdr3_nt: TGCGCCAGCAGCTTGGGACAGGGGAACTATGGCTACACCTTC
cdr3_aa: CASSLGQGNYGYTF

v_call: TRBV2
clone_size: few
j_call: TRBJ1-6
d_call: TRBD1
cdr3_nt: TGTGCCAGCAGTACTAAGACAGGGGTTAATTCACCCCTCCACTTT
cdr3_aa: CASSTKTGVNSPLHF

v_call: TRBV28
clone_size: -
j_call: TRBJ1-5
d_call: -
cdr3_nt: TGTGCCAGCAGCCCCCGGCAGGTCAGCAATCAGCCCCAGCATTTT
cdr3_aa: CASSPRQVSNQPQHF

v_call: TRBV4-2
clone_size: -
j_call: TRBJ2-7
d_call: TRBD2
cdr3_nt: TGTGCCAGCAGCCAGTCGGCTAGCGGGAGAAGTGAGCAGTACTTC
cdr3_aa: CASSQSASGRSEQYF

v_call: TRBV5-1
clone_size: -
j_call: TRBJ2-7
d_call: TRBD2
cdr3_nt: TGCGCCAGCAGTTCCGGGACTAGCGTCTACGAGCAGTACTTC
cdr3_aa: CASSSGTSVYEQYF

v_call: TRBV7-2
clone_size: -
j_call: TRBJ1-1
d_call: -
cdr3_nt: TGTGCCAGCAGCTTAGGCGCCAGGGGAGGGACTGAAGCTTTCTTT
cdr3_aa: CASSLGARGGTEAFF

v_call: TRBV10-1
clone_size: -
j_call: TRBJ2-1
d_call: -
cdr3_nt: TGCGCCAGCAGTGAGTGGTCGGGGTTTAATGAGCAGTTCTTC
cdr3_aa: CASSEWSGFNEQFF

v_call: TRBV5-1
clone_size: -
j_call: TRBJ1-3
d_call: -
cdr3_nt: TGCGCCAGCAGCTTGGACACGGGCTCTGGAAACACCATATATTTT
cdr3_aa: CASSLDTGSGNTIYF

v_call: TRBV14
clone_size: -
j_call: TRBJ2-3
d_call: -
cdr3_nt: TGTGCCAGCAGCCAAGACCGGGTAGCGGGCACAGATACGCAGTATTTT
cdr3_aa: CASSQDRVAGTDTQYF

v_call: TRBV25-1
clone_size: -
j_call: TRBJ1-4
d_call: -
cdr3_nt: TGTGCCAGCAGTTTGGGGACCACAGCTAATGAAAAACTGTTTTTT
cdr3_aa: CASSLGTTANEKLFF

v_call: TRBV4-3
clone_size: -
j_call: TRBJ2-5
d_call: -
cdr3_nt: TGCGCCAGCAGCCAAGAGCTGGACAGACAAGAGACCCAGTACTTC
cdr3_aa: CASSQELDRQETQYF

v_call: TRBV15
clone_size: -
j_call: TRBJ2-2
d_call: -
cdr3_nt: TGTGCCACCAGCAGAGATTTGGAGGGGGCCGGGGAGCTGTTTTTT
cdr3_aa: CATSRDLEGAGELFF

v_call: TRBV9
clone_size: -
j_call: TRBJ2-1
d_call: -
cdr3_nt: TGTGCCAGCAGCGTAGCAGTGGAGGATGAGCAGTTCTTC
cdr3_aa: CASSVAVEDEQFF

v_call: TRBV7-6
clone_size: -
j_call: TRBJ1-6
d_call: -
cdr3_nt: TGTGCCAGCAGCCCAAAGGTTTATTCACCCCTCCACTTT
cdr3_aa: CASSPKVYSPLHF

v_call: TRBV7-8
clone_size: -
j_call: TRBJ2-3
d_call: -
cdr3_nt: TGTGCCAGCAGCACCTCCCCCCGCGAAATGAATACGCAGTATTTT
cdr3_aa: CASSTSPREMNTQYF

v_call: TRBV30
clone_size: -
j_call: TRBJ1-5
d_call: -
cdr3_nt: TGTGCCTGGAGCGCGACCCAAGTCCACAATCAGCCCCAGCATTTT
cdr3_aa: CAWSATQVHNQPQHF

v_call: TRBV10-3
clone_size: once
j_call: TRBJ1-2
d_call: -
cdr3_nt: TGTGCCATCAGTGGAGGGGGGAATGGCTACACCTTC
cdr3_aa: CAISGGGNGYTF

v_call: TRBV5-1
clone_size: -
j_call: TRBJ1-2
d_call: -
cdr3_nt: TGCGCCAGCAGCCCCCAGGGGCAAGTCTATGGCTACACCTTC
cdr3_aa: CASSPQGQVYGYTF

v_call: TRBV5-1
clone_size: once
j_call: TRBJ2-7
d_call: TRBD1
cdr3_nt: TGCGCCAGCAGTACCGGACAGGGCTACGAGCAGTACTTC
cdr3_aa: CASSTGQGYEQYF

v_call: TRBV19
clone_size: -
j_call: TRBJ2-7
d_call: TRBD1
cdr3_nt: TGTGCCAGTAGTACCGGGACAGGGATATACGAGCAGTACTTC
cdr3_aa: CASSTGTGIYEQYF

v_call: TRBV7-9
clone_size: -
j_call: TRBJ2-1
d_call: TRBD1
cdr3_nt: TGTGCCAGCAGCTTAGTGGGACAGAGAAATCACAATGAGCAGTTCTTC
cdr3_aa: CASSLVGQRNHNEQFF

v_call: TRBV9
clone_size: -
j_call: TRBJ1-5
d_call: TRBD1
cdr3_nt: TGTGCCAGCAGCCCACAGGGGCTCAATCAGCCCCAGCATTTT
cdr3_aa: CASSPQGLNQPQHF

v_call: TRBV5-1
clone_size: -
j_call: TRBJ1-3
d_call: -
cdr3_nt: TGCGCCAGCAGCTCCGAGGGGGGCAGTGGAAACACCATATATTTT
cdr3_aa: CASSSEGGSGNTIYF